The 11 T cell receptor beta chains given below trace back to one sample, sequenced in a study of CD8 T cells in Susac syndrome. With random hexamers, 0.5 to 1 ug RNA was reverse transcribed. TCRdb re-analysed the immunoSEQ multiplex PCR reads in MiXCR, keeping a single row per CDR3 protein. The sample shows 150,000 to 200,000 distinct CDR3 sequences, 90% to 95% of them seen only once. The source material was CD4+ T cells from PBMCs. The receptor source for this set is a human donor with Susac syndrome.

The chain joins TRBV25-1 to TRBJ2-5; TRBD2 agrees at 9 bases. Germline-derived CDR1 and CDR2 are MGHDK and SYGVNS. The V gene end was trimmed by 2 bases and the J gene end by 5 bases; junction bases not matched to a gene: 6. CDR3 size: 15 residues. The CDR3 reads CASSEMAGGEETQYF. For the CDR3, the DNA is TGTGCCAGCAGTGAAATGGCGGGAGGGGAGGAGACCCAGTACTTC.

The genes are TRBV6-1 and TRBJ2-5, with TRBD1 as a possible D gene (6 bases). The CDR3 extends over 16 amino acids. Germline V gives CDR1 MNHNS, CDR2 SASEGT. Trimming shortened V by 5 bases and J by 5 bases, and 21 bases separated the two germline ends. CDR3 protein: CASSPGQTIVRETQYF. Here the CDR3 DNA reads TGTGCCAGCAGTCCTGGACAGACCATAGTTAGGGAGACCCAGTACTTC.

The gene calls are TRBV6-6 and TRBJ1-5; D might be TRBD1 (6 bases). From germline, CDR1 is MNHNY and CDR2 SVGAGI (reference sequence). The CDR3 is 14 residues long. The V and J ends lost 5 bases and 2 bases respectively, with 10 bases between them. CDR3 sequence: CASSRGQRNQPQHF. As DNA, the CDR3 is TGTGCCAGCAGTAGAGGACAGCGCAATCAGCCCCAGCATTTT.

The chain links TRBV20-1 to TRBJ1-1; 7 bases are a match to TRBD1. The CDR3 spans 13 residues. The V gene's germline CDR1 is DFQATT and CDR2 SNEGSKA (reference sequence). Trimming took 5 bases from V and 1 from J; bases not matched to a gene: 4. DNA for the CDR3: TGCAGTGCTTACCGGGACAGGAACACTGAAGCTTTCTTT. Translating it yields CSAYRDRNTEAFF.

V usage is TRBV30 and J usage is TRBJ1-5, with 9 bases aligning to TRBD1. This CDR3 region has 13 residues. Germline V gene data show CDR1 as GTSNPN and CDR2 as SVGIG (reference sequence). J lost 5 bases, V lost 6 bases, and 5 bases had no gene match. This CDR3 is CACSTGGDQPQHF. In DNA, the CDR3 is TGTGCCTGCTCGACAGGGGGTGATCAGCCCCAGCATTTT.

V gene TRBV4-1 combines with J gene TRBJ1-1; 8 nucleotides line up with TRBD1. V gave up 6 bases and J gave up 4 bases; unmatched junction bases: 22. Germline V CDR1 and CDR2: MGHRA, YSYEKL. This CDR3 comprises 19 residues. CDR3 loop: CASSKGSGGPFRFGTEAFF. DNA for the CDR3: TGCGCCAGCAGTAAGGGGTCAGGGGGCCCTTTTAGATTTGGCACTGAAGCTTTCTTT.

The V gene is TRBV15, the J gene TRBJ2-3; 7 bases are shared with TRBD1. Germline trimming cut 7 bases from V and 7 bases from J; bases unmatched to any gene: 11. There are 14 residues in the CDR3. Germline loops: CDR1 LNHNV, CDR2 YYDKDF (reference sequence). The DNA of the CDR3 is TGTGCCACCAACAGGGGCTACGAACTTAATACGCAGTATTTT. It is translated as CATNRGYELNTQYF.

The rearrangement joins TRBV2 to TRBJ2-2; D not resolved. Trimming left V 0 bases short and J 5 bases short, with 13 bases between. Germline CDR1 SNHLY, CDR2 FYNNEI. The CDR3 totals 16 residues. The DNA for the CDR3 is TGTGCCAGCAGTGAAGCGGCAGACCGAACAACCGGGGAGCTGTTTTTT. It translates to CASSEAADRTTGELFF.

V gene TRBV4-1 combines with J gene TRBJ1-1, with D possibly being TRBD1 (5 bases). The CDR3 length is 13 residues. Germline-derived CDR1 and CDR2 are MGHRA and YSYEKL. Trimming cost V 6 bases and J 11 bases, with 19 bases left between them. The chain's CDR3 is CASRGDRLDSAFF. The CDR3, as DNA: TGCGCCAGCAGAGGAGACAGACTAGACTCGGCTTTCTTT.

This chain links TRBV7-3 with TRBJ2-1; 14 bases match TRBD2. This CDR3 comprises 17 residues. V shed 2 bases and J 3 bases; nucleotides not matched to a gene: 3. Germline CDR1 reads SGHTA; CDR2 reads FQGTGA. The CDR3 DNA follows: TGTGCCAGCAGCTTAGGGACTAGCGGGAGTTACTACAATGAGCAGTTCTTC. As protein: CASSLGTSGSYYNEQFF.

This sequence joins TRBV7-9 and TRBJ2-2, with TRBD2 as a possible D gene (6 bases). Germline CDR1 is SEHNR and CDR2 is FQNEAQ (reference sequence). CDR3 length: 16 amino acids. Deletions cut 2 bases from V and 6 bases from J, with 16 bases between. The CDR3 sequence: CASSLRRGGTPGELFF. CDR3 coding DNA: TGTGCCAGCAGCTTACGGCGGGGCGGCACACCCGGGGAGCTGTTTTTT.